These 17 T cell receptor beta chains originate from one sample sequenced in a study of T cell responses to AZD1222 COVID-19 vaccine. The method was immunoSEQ multiplex PCR; TCRdb's version includes in-frame clones alone and lacks a portion of them. The repertoire holds under 150,000 clones, 80% to 95% seen once, with approximately 1% in the top ten. The input for sequencing was peripheral blood, taken on day 0 of AZD1222 vaccination. Source of these receptors: an adult in good health.

The J gene is TRBJ2-7, the V gene TRBV3-1 (or the pseudogene TRBV3-2); 10 nucleotides match TRBD2. The CDR3 runs 15 residues. V trimming: 3 bases; J trimming: 3 bases; junction bases outside the gene matches: 5. Looked up from germline, CDR1 is LGHDT and CDR2 is YNNKEL (reference sequence). The CDR3 sequence is CASSHWTSGDYEQYF. The CDR3 nucleotides read TGTGCCAGCAGCCATTGGACTAGCGGAGACTACGAGCAGTACTTC.

The chain joins TRBV4-1 to TRBJ2-5; possible D gene TRBD2, 6 bases. The length of the CDR3 is 14 residues. The germline V and J ends were trimmed by 3 bases and 5 bases, with 13 bases remaining between them. Germline values: CDR1 MGHRA, CDR2 YSYEKL. In nucleotides, the CDR3 is TGCGCCAGCAGCCAGGGACTCATGAGGGAGACCCAGTACTTC. Its protein product is CASSQGLMRETQYF.

The chain is built from TRBV7-2 and TRBJ1-5, with D perhaps matching TRBD1 (5 bases). The length of the CDR3 is 16 residues. Germline V gene data show CDR1 as SGHTA and CDR2 as FQGNSA. Deletions cut 1 base from V and 0 bases from J, with 10 bases between. CDR3 bases: TGTGCCAGCAGCTTAGTTGGGGGATATAGCAATCAGCCCCAGCATTTT. Protein product: CASSLVGGYSNQPQHF.

V usage is TRBV12-2 and J usage is TRBJ1-6. TRBV12-2 is recorded as a pseudogene. The CDR3 totals 12 residues. The CDR3 nucleotides read TGTGCAAGTCGCTTTCCCCTTTCACCCCTCCACTTT. It translates to CASRFPLSPLHF.

The chain links TRBV18 to TRBJ1-2, with TRBD1 as a possible D gene (6 bases). The germline V and J ends were trimmed by 2 bases and 0 bases, with 10 bases remaining between them. CDR3 size: 15 residues. Germline CDR1 is KGHSH and CDR2 is LQKENI. The CDR3 is CASSPTGTPNYGYTF. The CDR3 nucleotides are TGTGCCAGCTCACCAACAGGGACCCCTAACTATGGCTACACCTTC.

The genes are TRBV7-3 and TRBJ2-1; perhaps TRBD2 as D (7 bases). CDR1 is SGHTA and CDR2 is FQGTGA in the germline V gene. The CDR3 totals 15 residues. The germline V and J ends were trimmed by 4 bases and 7 bases, with 17 bases remaining between them. The CDR3 bases are TGTGCCAGCAGCTCCGGGAGGTGGGGGCGTAATGAGCAGTTCTTC. It is translated as CASSSGRWGRNEQFF.

This chain links TRBV6-1 with TRBJ1-4; TRBD1 aligns across 9 bases. With 1 base clipped from V and 8 bases from J, the junction kept 8 bases outside the gene matches. This CDR3 comprises 16 residues. CDR1 and CDR2 from the germline V gene are MNHNS and SASEGT. The CDR3 nucleotides read TGTGCCAGCAGTGAAGGGATGGGACAGGGTGACGAAAAACTGTTTTTT. Protein product: CASSEGMGQGDEKLFF.

The chain is built from TRBV14 and TRBJ2-1; no firm D call. V gave up 4 bases and J gave up 4 bases, with 26 bases separating them. The CDR3 loop spans 19 amino acids. Germline-derived CDR1 and CDR2 are SGHDN and FVKESK. This CDR3 reads CASSPSLAYTSEVYNEQFF. CDR3 nucleotides: TGTGCCAGCAGCCCAAGCCTTGCCTATACGAGCGAAGTATACAATGAGCAGTTCTTC.

V and J are TRBV19 and TRBJ2-7, with TRBD2 matching over 9 bases. Germline CDR1 is LNHDA and CDR2 is SQIVND (reference sequence). The CDR3 runs to 13 residues. The ends lost 5 bases at V and 6 bases at J; junction bases unmatched: 5. The CDR3, as DNA: TGTGCCAGTAGTCAACTAGCGGGTAGCGAGCAGTACTTC. It translates to CASSQLAGSEQYF.

CDR3 sequence: CASSRLAGGPKGSYEQYF. For the CDR3, the DNA is TGTGCCAGCAGTCGACTAGCGGGAGGGCCCAAGGGCTCCTACGAGCAGTACTTC. The gene calls are TRBV6-6 and TRBJ2-7, with TRBD2 identical over 14 bases. The ends lost 5 bases at V and 0 bases at J; junction bases unmatched: 9. In germline, CDR1 is MNHNY, CDR2 SVGAGI (reference sequence). This CDR3 spans 18 amino acids.

The gene calls are TRBV5-6 and TRBJ1-5; 7 nucleotides match TRBD1. The V and J ends lost 4 bases and 6 bases, in that order; junction bases with no gene match: 7. The germline CDR1 and CDR2 sequences are SGHDT and YYEEEE. This CDR3 contains 14 residues. CDR3 in DNA: TGTGCCAGCAGCCTAGGACAGGCTCGTCAGCCCCAGCATTTT. This sequence encodes CASSLGQARQPQHF.

The chain uses TRBV12-3 or TRBV12-4 and TRBJ2-1; D call uncertain. This CDR3 contains 13 residues. Trimming shortened V by 5 bases and J by 4 bases, and 9 bases separated the two germline ends. The CDR3 DNA follows: TGTGCCAGCAGTACCAGACGGTACAATGAGCAGTTCTTC. Encoded protein: CASSTRRYNEQFF.

This chain connects TRBV28 to TRBJ2-1, with no clear D. Trimming stripped 2 bases from V and 0 bases from J, with 8 bases between. The CDR3 sequence is 15 residues long. Germline values: CDR1 MDHEN, CDR2 SYDVKM. CDR3 residues: CASSLLPSSYNEQFF. The CDR3 region has the DNA TGTGCCAGCAGTTTACTCCCGAGCTCCTACAATGAGCAGTTCTTC.

This clone is labeled medium-sized (0.01 to 0.1%). J is TRBJ2-2 and V is TRBV24-1; 9 bases match TRBD1. The CDR3 length is 14 residues. V lost 5 bases and J lost 3; bases outside the gene matches: 0. CDR1 KGHDR and CDR2 SFDVKD come from the germline V gene. The CDR3 loop reads CATSGDRDTGELFF. CDR3 DNA: TGTGCCACCAGTGGGGACAGGGACACCGGGGAGCTGTTTTTT.

The chain links TRBV28 to TRBJ2-1; TRBD1 matches 8 bases. The germline gives CDR1 MDHEN, CDR2 SYDVKM. The junction had 8 bases not matched to a gene; V was cut back by 3 bases and J by 7 bases. The CDR3 length is 15 residues. CDR3 loop: CASSFITGGYNEQFF. CDR3 DNA sequence: TGTGCCAGCAGTTTTATAACAGGGGGATATAATGAGCAGTTCTTC.

The chain is built from TRBV12-5 and TRBJ2-7; 7 bases map to TRBD1. CDR1 LGHNT and CDR2 FRNRAP come from the germline V gene. V was clipped by 9 bases and J by 0 bases; unmatched bases: 8. This CDR3 comprises 14 residues. The CDR3 DNA is TGTGCTAGAGATGGGACAGTCACCTCCTACGAGCAGTACTTC. This gives the protein CARDGTVTSYEQYF. The full variable domain, rest sourced from reference TRBV12-5 and TRBJ2-7, is DARVTQTPRHKVTEMGQEVTMRCQPILGHNTVFWYRQTMMQGLELLAYFRNRAPLDDSGMPKDRFSAEMPDATLATLKIQPSEPRDSAVYFCARDGTVTSYEQYFGPGTRLTVT.

The rearrangement joins TRBV7-9 to TRBJ2-7; perhaps TRBD1 as D (6 bases). The length of the CDR3 is 19 residues. Deletions cut 1 base from V and 4 bases from J, with 26 bases between. Germline lookup yields CDR1 SEHNR and CDR2 FQNEAQ (reference sequence). CDR3 sequence: CASSLGPTYQQGTPYEQYF. In DNA form, the CDR3 reads TGTGCCAGCAGCTTAGGACCGACGTACCAACAGGGCACTCCTTACGAGCAGTACTTC.